This TCR beta chain came from a study of blood T cell repertoires in COVID-19. The data were produced by immunoSEQ multiplex PCR, yet TCRdb's version contains in-frame clones alone and is incomplete. The top ten clones hold 4.1% of a sample with tens of thousands of clones, 90% to 95% of them seen once. Input material: peripheral blood. This sequence originates from a human donor with active COVID-19. The donor label of this sample is uncertain.

The CDR3 loop reads CASIRAWPSGGPSTDTQYF. The CDR3 region has the DNA TGTGCCAGTATCCGGGCCTGGCCTAGCGGGGGGCCTAGCACAGATACGCAGTATTTT. This chain connects TRBV19 to TRBJ2-3, with 11 bases lining up with TRBD2. This CDR3 has 19 residues. The V gene end was trimmed by 7 bases and the J gene end by 0 bases; junction bases not matched to a gene: 15. Looked up from germline, CDR1 is LNHDA and CDR2 is SQIVND (reference sequence). Together with reference TRBV19 and TRBJ2-3, the CDR3 gives the full variable domain: DGGITQSPKYLFRKEGQNVTLSCEQNLNHDAMYWYRQDPGQGLRLIYYSQIVNDFQKGDIAEGYSVSREKKESFPLTVTSAQKNPTAFYLCASIRAWPSGGPSTDTQYFGPGTRLTVL.